This is a list of T cell receptor beta chains from one sample in a study of human T cells and chemical hapten exposure. TCRdb reanalysed the RACE reads using MiXCR and keeps one entry per CDR3 protein. The sample includes around 45,000 distinct CDR3 sequences, 3.7% of them seen just once. Sequencing used whole blood. The receptors derive from a human donor in good health. Some clones in this sample may be carry-over from other donors' samples. CDR3s include the opening cysteine and the closing phenylalanine or tryptophan. D genes are given only for firm matches. Clone sizes are given selectively: once, few, many, or a class where the clone is expanded.

>TRBV29-1|NA|many|TRBJ1-5
TGCAGCGTTGCGGGGGATCCCGGTCAGCCCCAGCATTTT
CSVAGDPGQPQHF
>TRBV10-3|TRBD2|many|TRBJ2-2
TGTGCCATCAGTGAGACTAGCGGGAGGCTCGCGAACACCGGGGAGCTGTTTTTT
CAISETSGRLANTGELFF
>TRBV10-2|TRBD2|many|TRBJ2-1
TGCGCCAGCAGTGAAGGGGGAGTAGCGGGAGGGCCCTACAATGAGCAGTTCTTC
CASSEGGVAGGPYNEQFF
>TRBV4-1|NA|NA|TRBJ1-1
TGCGCCAGCAGCCAAGATCCCGCTAACACTGAAGCTTTCTTT
CASSQDPANTEAFF
>TRBV6-5|NA|many|TRBJ1-2
TGTGCCAGCAGTTCAGGGGACAATGGCTACACCTTC
CASSSGDNGYTF
>TRBV6-1|NA|many|TRBJ1-6
TGTGCCAGCAGTGAAGCGAGGGCTGACATAATTGCCCCAGACTCACCCCTCCACTTT
CASSEARADIIAPDSPLHF
>TRBV5-5|TRBD1|many|TRBJ2-4
TGTGCCAGCAGCCCAAGCCGGGACAGGGGGGGCAAAAACATTCAGTACTTC
CASSPSRDRGGKNIQYF
>TRBV5-6|TRBD1|many|TRBJ2-5
TGTGCCAGCAGCGTCGACAGGGTCCAAGAGACCCAGTACTTC
CASSVDRVQETQYF
>TRBV20-1|NA|NA|TRBJ2-4
TGCAGTGCTAGAGATATAGCGCCAGGGGACATTCAGTACTTC
CSARDIAPGDIQYF
>TRBV7-2|TRBD2|many|TRBJ2-7
TGTGCCAGCAGCGCCGCCGGGACTAGCGTATACGAGCAGTACTTC
CASSAAGTSVYEQYF
>TRBV12-3/TRBV12-4|TRBD1|many|TRBJ2-5
TGTGCCAGCAGTACAGGGGGCCCAGAGACCCAGTACTTC
CASSTGGPETQYF
>TRBV6-6|NA|many|TRBJ1-1
TGTGCCAGCAGTTACGGACAGCTAACCACCACTGGAGCTTTCTTT
CASSYGQLTTTGAFF
>TRBV20-1|NA|many|TRBJ2-3
TGCAGTGCTGGGCCGGGGGGCAGCACAGATACGCAGTATTTT
CSAGPGGSTDTQYF
>TRBV20-1|TRBD1|NA|TRBJ1-6
TGCAGTGCTAGAGATTCCGGGACAGGGATCACCTATAATTCACCCCTCCACTTT
CSARDSGTGITYNSPLHF
>TRBV6-4|NA|few|TRBJ1-1
TGTGCCAGCAAAGAGACGGAGAACACTGAAGCTTTCTTT
CASKETENTEAFF
>TRBV4-1|NA|many|TRBJ2-1
TGCGCCAGCAGCCTAAGGACAGGGGGACTAGCTGTCCTCAATGAGCAGTTCTTC
CASSLRTGGLAVLNEQFF
>TRBV27|TRBD2|many|TRBJ2-1
TGTGCCAGCATGGGGGAGGGCCGCAATGAGCAGTTCTTC
CASMGEGRNEQFF
>TRBV18|TRBD2|many|TRBJ2-3
TGTGCCAGCTCACCGCCCGGGGTAGCGGGATTCCCTGCGGGCAACTTGCCGCAGTATTTT
CASSPPGVAGFPAGNLPQYF
>TRBV20-1|NA|many|TRBJ2-2
TGCAGTGCTAGGGCCCATTCGTACGGGGAGCTGTTTTTT
CSARAHSYGELFF
>TRBV29-1|NA|few|TRBJ1-1
TGCAGCGTAAGAAGCCGGGGCCGCGCTGAAGCTTTCTTT
CSVRSRGRAEAFF
>TRBV20-1|TRBD2|few|TRBJ2-1
TGCAGTGCCCTTGTAGCGGGAGGGCCCAATGAGCAGTTCTTC
CSALVAGGPNEQFF
>TRBV4-1|TRBD2|many|TRBJ2-1
TGCGCCAGTTCCGGCGGGAGCTCCTACAATGAGCAGTTCTTC
CASSGGSSYNEQFF
>TRBV6-5|NA|NA|TRBJ2-1
TGTGCCAGCAGTTACTCAGGATTAGTCCCGGGGGACAATGAGCAGTTCTTC
CASSYSGLVPGDNEQFF
>TRBV12-3/TRBV12-4|NA|many|TRBJ1-1
TGTGCCAGCAGAGAGAATAGGAACACTGAAGCTTTCTTT
CASRENRNTEAFF
>TRBV6-5|NA|many|TRBJ1-3
TGTGCCAGCAGTTATAGACAGGCTGGAAACACCATATATTTT
CASSYRQAGNTIYF
>TRBV30|NA|many|TRBJ2-5
TGTGCCTGGAGCAGACCGACCGAGACCCAGTACTTC
CAWSRPTETQYF
>TRBV27|NA|few|TRBJ2-2
TGTGCCAGCAGTGCCTACTCAGGCACCGGGGAGCTGTTTTTT
CASSAYSGTGELFF
>TRBV12-3/TRBV12-4|NA|many|TRBJ2-7
TGTGCCAGCACCCGGGACGGCTACGAGCAGTACTTC
CASTRDGYEQYF
>TRBV6-6|TRBD2|NA|TRBJ2-7
TGTGCCAGCAGTCCCGGGGGGGGAGGAGGGCCCTTCTACGAGCAGTACTTC
CASSPGGGGGPFYEQYF